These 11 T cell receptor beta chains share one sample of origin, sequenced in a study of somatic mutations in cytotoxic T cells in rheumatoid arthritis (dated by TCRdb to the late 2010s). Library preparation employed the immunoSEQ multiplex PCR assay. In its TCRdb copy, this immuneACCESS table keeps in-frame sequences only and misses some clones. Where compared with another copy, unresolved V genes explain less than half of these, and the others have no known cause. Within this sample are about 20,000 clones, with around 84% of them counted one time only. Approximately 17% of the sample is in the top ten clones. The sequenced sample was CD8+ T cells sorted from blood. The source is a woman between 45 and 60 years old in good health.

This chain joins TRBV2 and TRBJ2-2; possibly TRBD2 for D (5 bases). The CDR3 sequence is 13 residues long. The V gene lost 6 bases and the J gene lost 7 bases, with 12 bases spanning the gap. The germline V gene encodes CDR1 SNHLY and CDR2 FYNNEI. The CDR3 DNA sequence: TGTGCCAGCAGCAAGCACGGGGACGGGGAGCTGTTTTTT. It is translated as CASSKHGDGELFF.

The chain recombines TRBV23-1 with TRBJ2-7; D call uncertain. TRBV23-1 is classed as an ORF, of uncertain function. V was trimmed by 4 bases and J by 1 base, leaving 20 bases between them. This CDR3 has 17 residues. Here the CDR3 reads CASSRSPIPMGSYEQYV. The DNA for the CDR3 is TGCGCCAGCAGTCGATCGCCAATACCAATGGGGTCCTACGAGCAGTACGTC.

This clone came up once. The CDR3 is CASSTGFNQPQHF. DNA for the CDR3: TGTGCCAGCAGCACAGGGTTCAATCAGCCCCAGCATTTT. This chain joins TRBV28 and TRBJ1-5; the D gene is possibly TRBD1 (6 bases). The germline CDR1 and CDR2 sequences are MDHEN and SYDVKM. This CDR3 is 13 amino acids long. Trimming removed 6 bases from V and 3 bases from J, with 9 bases in between.

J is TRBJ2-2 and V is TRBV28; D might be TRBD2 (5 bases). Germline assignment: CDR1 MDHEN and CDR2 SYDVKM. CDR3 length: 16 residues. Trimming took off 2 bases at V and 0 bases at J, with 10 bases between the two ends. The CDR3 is CASSLVTEANTGELFF. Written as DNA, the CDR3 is TGTGCCAGCAGTTTAGTTACGGAGGCGAACACCGGGGAGCTGTTTTTT.

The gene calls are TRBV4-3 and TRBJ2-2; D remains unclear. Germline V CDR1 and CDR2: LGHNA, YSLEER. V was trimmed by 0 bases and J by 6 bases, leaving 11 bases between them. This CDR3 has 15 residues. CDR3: CASSQDVATSGELFF. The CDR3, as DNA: TGCGCCAGCAGCCAAGATGTGGCTACTTCCGGGGAGCTGTTTTTT.

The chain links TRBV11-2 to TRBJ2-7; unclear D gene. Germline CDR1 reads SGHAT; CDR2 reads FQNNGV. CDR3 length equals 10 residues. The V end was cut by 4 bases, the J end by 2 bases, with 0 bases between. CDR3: CASSSYEQYF. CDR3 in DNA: TGTGCCAGCAGCTCCTACGAGCAGTACTTC.

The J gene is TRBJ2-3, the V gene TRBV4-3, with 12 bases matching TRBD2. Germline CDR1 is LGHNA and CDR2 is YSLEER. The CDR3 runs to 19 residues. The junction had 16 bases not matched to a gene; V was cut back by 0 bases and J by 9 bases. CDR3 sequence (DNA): TGCGCCAGCAGCCAAGACCACACCCGGACTAGCGGGGCGTGGGGGACGCAGTATTTT. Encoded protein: CASSQDHTRTSGAWGTQYF.

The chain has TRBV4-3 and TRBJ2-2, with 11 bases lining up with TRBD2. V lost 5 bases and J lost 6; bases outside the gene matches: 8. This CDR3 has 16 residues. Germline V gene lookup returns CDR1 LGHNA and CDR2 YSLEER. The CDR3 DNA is TGCGCCAGCAGCGTGATTAGCGGGGGGGCGGCCGGGGAGCTGTTTTTT. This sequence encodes CASSVISGGAAGELFF.

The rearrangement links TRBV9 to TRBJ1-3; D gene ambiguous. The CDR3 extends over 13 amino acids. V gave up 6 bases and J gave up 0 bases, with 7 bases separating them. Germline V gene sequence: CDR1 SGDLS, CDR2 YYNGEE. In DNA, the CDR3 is TGTGCCAGCATGCCTGTCTCTGGAAACACCATATATTTT. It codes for CASMPVSGNTIYF.

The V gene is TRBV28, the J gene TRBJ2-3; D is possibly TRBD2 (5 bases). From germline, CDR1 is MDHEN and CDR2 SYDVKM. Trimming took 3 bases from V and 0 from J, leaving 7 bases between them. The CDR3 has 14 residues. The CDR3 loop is CASSLGDSTDTQYF. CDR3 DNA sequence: TGTGCCAGCAGTTTGGGAGATAGCACAGATACGCAGTATTTT.

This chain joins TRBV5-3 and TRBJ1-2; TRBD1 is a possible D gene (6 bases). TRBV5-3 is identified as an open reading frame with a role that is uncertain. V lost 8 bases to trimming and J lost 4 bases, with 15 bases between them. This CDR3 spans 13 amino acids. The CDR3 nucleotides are TGTGCCAGCAATCCGGGGGCGGGCTATGGCTACACCTTC. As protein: CASNPGAGYGYTF.